A single T cell receptor beta chain is shown here with its context. This sample stems from a study of shared clonotypes between healthy human individuals. Overall study: A couple of women and a few men aged 18 to 49 served as donors.

The genomic DNA of each subset was split evenly across several immunoSEQ plates. Sorted-subset replicate PCRs used around 200 ng of genomic DNA. This amount corresponded to 33,000 or so T cell genomes. Profiling relied on immunoSEQ multiplex PCR, and the TCRdb table lists in-frame clones only, not all of them. This sample yields just over 2,000,000 clones, of which approximately 95% are seen a single time; 0.85% to 1.3% belongs to the top ten. The CDR3 consists of 13 residues. The germline gives CDR1 SQVTM, CDR2 ANQGSEA. The V end lost 3 bases, the J end lost 1 base, and 10 bases lay between the germline ends. It was CD45RO-negative cells, positively selected for CCR7, that made up naive CD8 cells, with terminally differentiated effector memory CD45RA+ cells excluded. Adult donors, all healthy and HIV-negative, had no recent acute infections or vaccinations.

The receptor comes from a man aged 18 to 30 in good health. Material: naive CD8+ T cells sorted from blood. This chain uses TRBV29-1 with TRBJ2-7, with no clear D. In DNA, the CDR3 is TGCAGCGTTGAGTACGACTCGTCCTACGAGCAGTACTTC. Protein sequence: CSVEYDSSYEQYF.